The present T cell receptor beta chain was sequenced within a study of Ad26.COV2.S vaccination and SARS-CoV-2 variants. As for the study in general: Within the COV1001 Ad26.COV2.S trial arm, the donor was enrolled. The study gave Ad26.COV2.S intramuscularly, once or twice 56 days apart.

Study-level results: The TCR breadth and depth analyses may have understated or missed part of the total T cell responses.

Of note for this clone: The antigen is unknown.

Treatment here: around 19 received Ad26.COV2.S at low or high dose, single or two shots; roughly five received placebo; per-sample allocation not given. The investigators took samples on day 63 after the first vaccine or placebo injection. An Ad26 vector that expressed Wuhan-strain SARS-CoV-2 spike constituted the vaccine. Measured with immunoSEQ multiplex PCR; TCRdb has only the in-frame clones, and not every one. The sample has 300,000 to 400,000 clones, around 87% seen once. From germline, CDR1 is PRHDT and CDR2 FYEKMQ (reference sequence). This CDR3 spans 14 amino acids. V lost 6 bases, J lost 7 bases, and 10 bases stayed unmatched.

The chain employs TRBV13 and TRBJ1-2, with TRBD1 matching 8 bases. This clonotype was sampled from a person between 18 and 65 years old who received the Ad26.COV2.S COVID-19 vaccine or a placebo. Sequencing was performed on peripheral blood, taken in a trial of Ad26.COV2.S vaccine versus placebo. CDR3 nucleotide sequence: TGTGCCAGCAGTCTGGACAGGGAGATGACTGGCTACACCTTC. Translated, it gives CASSLDREMTGYTF.